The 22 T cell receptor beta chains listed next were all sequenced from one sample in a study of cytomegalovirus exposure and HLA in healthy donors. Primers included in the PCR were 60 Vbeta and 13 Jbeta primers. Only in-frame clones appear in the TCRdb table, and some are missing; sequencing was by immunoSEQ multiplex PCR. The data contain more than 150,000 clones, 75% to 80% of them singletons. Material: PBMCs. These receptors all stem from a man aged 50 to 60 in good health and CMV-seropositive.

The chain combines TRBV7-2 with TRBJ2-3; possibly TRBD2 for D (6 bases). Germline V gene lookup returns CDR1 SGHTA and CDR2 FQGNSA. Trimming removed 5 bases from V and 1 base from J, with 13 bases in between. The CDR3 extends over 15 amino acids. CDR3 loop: CASSGSQRGTDTQYF. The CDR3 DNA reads TGTGCCAGCAGCGGCAGTCAGCGGGGCACAGATACGCAGTATTTT. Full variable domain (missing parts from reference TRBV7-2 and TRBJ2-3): GAGVSQSPSNKVTEKGKDVELRCDPISGHTALYWYRQSLGQGLEFLIYFQGNSAPDKSGLPSDRFSAERTGGSVSTLTIQRTQQEDSAVYLCASSGSQRGTDTQYFGPGTRLTVL.

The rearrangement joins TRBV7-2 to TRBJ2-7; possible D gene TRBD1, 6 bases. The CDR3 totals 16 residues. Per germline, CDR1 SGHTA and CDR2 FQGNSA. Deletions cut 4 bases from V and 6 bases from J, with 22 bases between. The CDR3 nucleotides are TGTGCCAGCAGCTCCCCCGGTAGGGGGACCTTGGGCGAGCAGTACTTC. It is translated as CASSSPGRGTLGEQYF.

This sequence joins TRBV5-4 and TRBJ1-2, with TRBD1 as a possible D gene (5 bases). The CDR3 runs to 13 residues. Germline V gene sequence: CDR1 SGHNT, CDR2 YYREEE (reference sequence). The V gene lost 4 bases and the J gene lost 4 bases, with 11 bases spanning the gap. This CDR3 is CASSATEGYGYTF. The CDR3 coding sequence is TGTGCCAGCAGCGCGACAGAAGGCTATGGCTACACCTTC.

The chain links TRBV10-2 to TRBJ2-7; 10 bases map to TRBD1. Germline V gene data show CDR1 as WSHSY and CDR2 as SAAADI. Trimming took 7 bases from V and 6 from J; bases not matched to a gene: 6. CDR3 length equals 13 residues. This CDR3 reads CASNGQGVGEQYV. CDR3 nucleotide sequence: TGCGCCAGCAATGGACAGGGGGTGGGCGAGCAGTACGTC.

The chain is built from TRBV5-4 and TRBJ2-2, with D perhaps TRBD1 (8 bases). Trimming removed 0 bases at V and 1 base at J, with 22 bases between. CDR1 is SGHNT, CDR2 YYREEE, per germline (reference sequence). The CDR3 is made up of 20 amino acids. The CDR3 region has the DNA TGTGCCAGCAGCTTGGCCCGGACAGGGAGGGATCGTTTGAACACCGGGGAGCTGTTTTTT. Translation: CASSLARTGRDRLNTGELFF.

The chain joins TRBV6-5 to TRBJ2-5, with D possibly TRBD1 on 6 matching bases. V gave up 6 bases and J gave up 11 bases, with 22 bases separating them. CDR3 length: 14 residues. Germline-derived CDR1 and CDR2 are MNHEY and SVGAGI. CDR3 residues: CASRASQGSVQQYF. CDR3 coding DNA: TGTGCCAGCAGGGCCAGCCAGGGGTCCGTACAGCAGTACTTC.

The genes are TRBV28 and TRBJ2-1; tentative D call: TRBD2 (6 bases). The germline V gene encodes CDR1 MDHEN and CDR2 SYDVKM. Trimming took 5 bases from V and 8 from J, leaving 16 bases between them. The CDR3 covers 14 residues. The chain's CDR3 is CASSRGGLEHEQFF. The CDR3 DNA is TGTGCCAGCAGTCGAGGAGGGTTGGAGCATGAGCAGTTCTTC.

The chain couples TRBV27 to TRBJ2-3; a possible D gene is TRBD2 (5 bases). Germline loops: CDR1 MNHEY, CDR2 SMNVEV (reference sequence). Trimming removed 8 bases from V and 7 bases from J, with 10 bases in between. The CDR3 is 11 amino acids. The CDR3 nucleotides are TGTGCCAGCGGACCCGGGAATACGCAGTATTTT. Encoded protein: CASGPGNTQYF.

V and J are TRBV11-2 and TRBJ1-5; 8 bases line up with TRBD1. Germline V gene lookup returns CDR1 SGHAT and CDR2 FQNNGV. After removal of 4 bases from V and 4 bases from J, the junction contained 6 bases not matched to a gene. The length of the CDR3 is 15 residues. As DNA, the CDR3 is TGTGCCAGCAGCTCGAGGACAGGGAGAAATCAGCCCCAGCATTTT. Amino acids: CASSSRTGRNQPQHF.

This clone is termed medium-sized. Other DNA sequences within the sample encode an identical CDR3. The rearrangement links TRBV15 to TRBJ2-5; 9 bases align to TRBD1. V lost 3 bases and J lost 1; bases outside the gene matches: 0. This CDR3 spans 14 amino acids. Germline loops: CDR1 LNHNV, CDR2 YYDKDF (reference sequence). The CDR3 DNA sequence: TGTGCCACCAGCAGGGGACAGGGCCAAGAGACCCAGTACTTC. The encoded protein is CATSRGQGQETQYF. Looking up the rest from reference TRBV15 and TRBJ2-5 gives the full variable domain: DAMVIQNPRYQVTQFGKPVTLSCSQTLNHNVMYWYQQKSSQAPKLLFHYYDKDFNNEADTPDNFQSRRPNTSFCFLDIRSPGLGDTAMYLCATSRGQGQETQYFGPGTRLLVL.

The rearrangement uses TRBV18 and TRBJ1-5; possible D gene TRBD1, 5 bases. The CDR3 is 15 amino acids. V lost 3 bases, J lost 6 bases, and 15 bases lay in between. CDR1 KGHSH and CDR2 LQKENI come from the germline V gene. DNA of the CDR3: TGTGCCAGCTCACCCCGAGGTGGGGCAGGTCAGCCCCAGCATTTT. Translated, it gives CASSPRGGAGQPQHF.

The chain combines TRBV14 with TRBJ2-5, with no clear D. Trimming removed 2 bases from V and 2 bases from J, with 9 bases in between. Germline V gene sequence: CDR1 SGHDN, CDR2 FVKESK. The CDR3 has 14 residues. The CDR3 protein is CASSQSLIQETQYF. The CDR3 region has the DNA TGTGCCAGCAGCCAAAGCCTAATTCAAGAGACCCAGTACTTC.

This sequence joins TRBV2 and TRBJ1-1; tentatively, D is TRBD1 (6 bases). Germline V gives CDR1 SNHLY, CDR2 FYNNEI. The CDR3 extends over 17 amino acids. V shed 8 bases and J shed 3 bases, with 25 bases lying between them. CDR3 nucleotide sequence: TGTGCCAGCCTAGGTCTGGGACAAGGAATGGTGGACACTGAAGCTTTCTTT. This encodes CASLGLGQGMVDTEAFF.

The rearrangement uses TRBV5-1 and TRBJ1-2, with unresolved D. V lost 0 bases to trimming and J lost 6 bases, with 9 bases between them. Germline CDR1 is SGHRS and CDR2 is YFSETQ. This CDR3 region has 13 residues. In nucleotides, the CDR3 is TGCGCCAGCAGCTTGGCCGTCCAGGATGGCTACACCTTC. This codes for CASSLAVQDGYTF. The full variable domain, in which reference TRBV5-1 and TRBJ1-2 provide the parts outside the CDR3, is KAGVTQTPRYLIKTRGQQVTLSCSPISGHRSVSWYQQTPGQGLQFLFEYFSETQRNKGNFPGRFSGRQFSNSRSEMNVSTLELGDSALYLCASSLAVQDGYTFGSGTRLTVV.

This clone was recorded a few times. The CDR3 spells CASSETGQGTNNEQFF. The CDR3 region has the DNA TGTGCCAGCAGTGAAACGGGACAGGGAACGAACAATGAGCAGTTCTTC. The rearrangement links TRBV2 to TRBJ2-1; 9 bases match TRBD1. The CDR3 is made up of 16 amino acids. V lost 2 bases, J lost 5 bases, and 7 bases stayed unmatched. The germline V gene encodes CDR1 SNHLY and CDR2 FYNNEI.

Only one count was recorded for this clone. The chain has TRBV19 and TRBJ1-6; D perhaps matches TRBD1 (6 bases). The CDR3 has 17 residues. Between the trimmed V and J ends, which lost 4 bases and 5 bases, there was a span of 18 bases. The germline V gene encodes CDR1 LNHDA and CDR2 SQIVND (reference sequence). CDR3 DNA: TGTGCCAGTAGTACACGGACAGATCCTCTTAATAATTCACCCCTCCACTTT. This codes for CASSTRTDPLNNSPLHF.

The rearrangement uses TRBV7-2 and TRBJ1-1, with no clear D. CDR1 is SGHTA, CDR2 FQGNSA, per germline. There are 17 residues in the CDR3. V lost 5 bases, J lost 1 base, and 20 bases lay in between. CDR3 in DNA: TGTGCCAGCAGCCTCGCCGAGGGATGGTCTCCGAACACTGAAGCTTTCTTT. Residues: CASSLAEGWSPNTEAFF.

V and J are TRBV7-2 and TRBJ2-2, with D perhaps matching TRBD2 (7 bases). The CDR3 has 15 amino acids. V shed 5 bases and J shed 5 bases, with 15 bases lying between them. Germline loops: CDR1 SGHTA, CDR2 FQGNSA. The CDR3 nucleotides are TGTGCCAGCAGCCCGCTCGGGGGGCGAACCGGGGAGCTGTTTTTT. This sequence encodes CASSPLGGRTGELFF. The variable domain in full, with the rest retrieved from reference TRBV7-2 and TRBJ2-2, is GAGVSQSPSNKVTEKGKDVELRCDPISGHTALYWYRQSLGQGLEFLIYFQGNSAPDKSGLPSDRFSAERTGGSVSTLTIQRTQQEDSAVYLCASSPLGGRTGELFFGEGSRLTVL.

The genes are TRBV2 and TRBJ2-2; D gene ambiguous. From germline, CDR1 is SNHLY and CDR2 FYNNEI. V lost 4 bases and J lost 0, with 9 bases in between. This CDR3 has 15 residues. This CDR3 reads CASSGAGTNTGELFF. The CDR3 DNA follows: TGTGCCAGCAGTGGGGCAGGCACGAACACCGGGGAGCTGTTTTTT. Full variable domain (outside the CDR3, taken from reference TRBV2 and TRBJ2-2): EPEVTQTPSHQVTQMGQEVILRCVPISNHLYFYWYRQILGQKVEFLVSFYNNEISEKSEIFDDQFSVERPDGSNFTLKIRSTKLEDSAMYFCASSGAGTNTGELFFGEGSRLTVL.

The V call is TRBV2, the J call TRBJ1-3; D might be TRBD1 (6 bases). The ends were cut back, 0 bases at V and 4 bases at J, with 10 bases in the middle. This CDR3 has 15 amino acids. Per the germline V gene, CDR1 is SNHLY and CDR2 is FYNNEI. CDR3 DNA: TGTGCCAGCAGTGAAGCCAGGGGCCGGGGAAACACCATATATTTT. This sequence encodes CASSEARGRGNTIYF.

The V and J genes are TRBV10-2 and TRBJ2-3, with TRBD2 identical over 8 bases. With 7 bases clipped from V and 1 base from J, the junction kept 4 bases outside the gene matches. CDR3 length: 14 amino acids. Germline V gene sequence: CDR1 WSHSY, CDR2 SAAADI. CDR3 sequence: CASTGLARTDTQYF. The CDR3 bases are TGCGCCAGCACCGGACTAGCCCGCACAGATACGCAGTATTTT.

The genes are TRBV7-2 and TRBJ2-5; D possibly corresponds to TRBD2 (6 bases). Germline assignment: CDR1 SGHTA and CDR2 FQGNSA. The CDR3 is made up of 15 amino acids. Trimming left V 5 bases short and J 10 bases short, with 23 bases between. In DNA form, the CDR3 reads TGTGCCAGCAGCCTGGGACTCCCCAGCAAGGTGGGCCAGTACTTC. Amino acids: CASSLGLPSKVGQYF. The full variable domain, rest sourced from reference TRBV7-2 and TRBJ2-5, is GAGVSQSPSNKVTEKGKDVELRCDPISGHTALYWYRQSLGQGLEFLIYFQGNSAPDKSGLPSDRFSAERTGGSVSTLTIQRTQQEDSAVYLCASSLGLPSKVGQYFGPGTRLLVL.